The entry below describes one TCR beta chain. Its specificity is unknown. This CDR3 comprises 13 residues. CDR1 MGHRA and CDR2 YSYEKL come from the germline V gene. V was cut by 3 bases and J by 0 bases, with 6 bases left in between. This entry comes from a study of cytomegalovirus exposure and HLA in healthy donors. Findings of the study overall: Presence/absence analyses supposed approximately even sequencing depth among donors.

The study sampled nominally healthy donors, though unrecorded immune exposures were likely. Primers for the PCR totalled 60 Vbeta and 13 Jbeta. The method was immunoSEQ multiplex PCR; TCRdb's version includes in-frame clones alone and lacks a portion of them. The sample lists approximately 85,000 clones; 80% were seen once. The sample taken for sequencing was PBMCs. The rearrangement joins TRBV4-1 to TRBJ2-7; D possibly corresponds to TRBD2 (5 bases). The TCR originated in a young man in good health and CMV-seronegative. CDR3 sequence reads: CASSQGSSYEQYF. The CDR3 DNA follows: TGCGCCAGCAGCCAGGGGAGCTCCTACGAGCAGTACTTC.